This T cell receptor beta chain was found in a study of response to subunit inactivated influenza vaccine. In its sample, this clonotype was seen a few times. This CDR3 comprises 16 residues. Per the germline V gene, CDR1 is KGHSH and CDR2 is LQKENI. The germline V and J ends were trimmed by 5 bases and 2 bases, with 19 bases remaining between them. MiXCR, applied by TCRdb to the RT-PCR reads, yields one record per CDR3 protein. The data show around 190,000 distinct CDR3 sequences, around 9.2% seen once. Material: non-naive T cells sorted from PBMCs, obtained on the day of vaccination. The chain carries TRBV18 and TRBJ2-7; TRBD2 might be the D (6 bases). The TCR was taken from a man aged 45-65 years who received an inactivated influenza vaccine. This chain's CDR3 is CASSELAPGLTYEQYF. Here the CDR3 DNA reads TGTGCCAGCTCAGAATTAGCCCCGGGACTCACCTACGAGCAGTACTTC.